The present TCR beta chain was sequenced within a study of Ad26.COV2.S vaccination and SARS-CoV-2 variants. Study-wide points: A substantial breadth of spike-specific CD8+ and CD4+ T cell responses after vaccination has been reported. Possible underestimation of total T cell responses by the TCR breadth and depth analyses was noted.

CDR3 length: 16 residues. V shed 0 bases, J shed 6 bases, and the junction held 6 bases outside the gene matches. Looked up from germline, CDR1 is SGHRS and CDR2 is YFSETQ. The protocol was immunoSEQ multiplex PCR, while the TCRdb copy is restricted to in-frame clones and leaves out a portion. Of some 460,000 clones in the sample, roughly nine tenths were seen once. This clone was picked up one time. Its cognate antigen is unknown. This sample's treatment: some 20 received Ad26.COV2.S at low or high dose, single or two shots; five or six received placebo; per-sample allocation not given. Sampling took place 63 days after the first vaccine or placebo injection. Ad26.COV2.S expressed prefusion-stabilized spike from the original Wuhan strain.

The clonotype originates from a person between 18 and 65 years old who received the Ad26.COV2.S COVID-19 vaccine or a placebo. V gene TRBV5-1 combines with J gene TRBJ2-3; 11 positions match TRBD1. The sequences come from peripheral blood, collected in a trial of Ad26.COV2.S vaccine versus placebo. CDR3 amino acids: CASSLAGQGAGDTQYF. The CDR3, as DNA: TGCGCCAGCAGCTTGGCCGGACAGGGGGCTGGGGATACGCAGTATTTT.